A selection of T cell receptor beta chains follows, all from one sample in a study of shared clonotypes between healthy human individuals. The data were produced by immunoSEQ multiplex PCR, yet TCRdb's version contains in-frame clones alone and is incomplete. The profile shows more than 2 million clones, about 95% of them singletons. The material sequenced was naive CD8+ T cells sorted from blood. These receptors originate from a man younger than 30 in good health. Each CDR3 is given with its conserved first and last residue. The order of the fields is V gene, J gene, D gene, clone size, CDR3 protein, CDR3 DNA. The D gene is left open where the match is weak. Size values are once, few and many counts, or a class for expanded clones, and some rows have none.

V gene: TRBV7-8; J gene: TRBJ1-1; D gene: .; clone size: .; CDR3 protein: CASRFMIGDHEAFF; CDR3 DNA: TGTGCCAGCAGATTTATGATAGGGGATCATGAAGCTTTCTTT
V gene: TRBV2; J gene: TRBJ1-2; D gene: .; clone size: .; CDR3 protein: CASSEAQGCTF; CDR3 DNA: TGTGCCAGCAGTGAAGCGCAGGGATGCACCTTC
V gene: TRBV29-1; J gene: TRBJ2-5; D gene: TRBD2; clone size: .; CDR3 protein: CSADVVAGDPLGTQYF; CDR3 DNA: TGCAGCGCTGACGTGGTAGCGGGAGACCCCTTGGGGACCCAGTACTTC
V gene: TRBV7-3; J gene: TRBJ1-1; D gene: .; clone size: once; CDR3 protein: CASSLEWGAEAFF; CDR3 DNA: TGTGCCAGCAGCTTGGAATGGGGGGCTGAAGCTTTCTTT
V gene: TRBV30; J gene: TRBJ1-5; D gene: .; clone size: .; CDR3 protein: CAIIKAGRLKLNQPQHF; CDR3 DNA: TGTGCGATAATAAAAGCGGGACGCCTTAAACTCAATCAGCCCCAGCATTTT
V gene: TRBV10-2; J gene: TRBJ2-2; D gene: .; clone size: once; CDR3 protein: CASLESNTGELFF; CDR3 DNA: TGCGCCAGCTTGGAGTCGAACACCGGGGAGCTGTTTTTT
V gene: TRBV6-4; J gene: TRBJ1-2; D gene: TRBD1; clone size: once; CDR3 protein: CASSDYYSAGGIHGYTF; CDR3 DNA: TGTGCCAGCAGTGACTACTACTCGGCAGGGGGGATTCATGGCTACACCTTC
V gene: TRBV9; J gene: TRBJ2-7; D gene: .; clone size: .; CDR3 protein: CASSVGLVGQYTYEQYF; CDR3 DNA: TGTGCCAGCAGCGTAGGACTAGTAGGACAGTACACCTACGAGCAGTACTTC
V gene: TRBV27; J gene: TRBJ2-7; D gene: .; clone size: .; CDR3 protein: CASSLWGHGYEQYF; CDR3 DNA: TGTGCCAGCAGTCTGTGGGGCCACGGCTACGAGCAGTACTTC
V gene: TRBV7-6; J gene: TRBJ2-2; D gene: .; clone size: .; CDR3 protein: CASKADPDTGELFF; CDR3 DNA: TGTGCCAGTAAGGCCGACCCCGACACCGGGGAGCTGTTTTTT
V gene: TRBV7-9; J gene: TRBJ2-7; D gene: TRBD2; clone size: .; CDR3 protein: CASGGGGRDYF; CDR3 DNA: TGTGCCAGCGGAGGTGGCGGGAGGGACTACTTC
V gene: TRBV29-1; J gene: TRBJ1-2; D gene: .; clone size: .; CDR3 protein: CSVETAANYGYTF; CDR3 DNA: TGCAGCGTTGAGACAGCTGCTAACTATGGCTACACCTTC
V gene: TRBV7-9; J gene: TRBJ1-1; D gene: .; clone size: few; CDR3 protein: CASSTSVPEAFF; CDR3 DNA: TGTGCCAGCAGCACCTCGGTCCCTGAAGCTTTCTTT
V gene: TRBV27; J gene: TRBJ1-5; D gene: .; clone size: .; CDR3 protein: CASSFDESSQPQHF; CDR3 DNA: TGTGCCAGCAGTTTTGATGAGAGTAGCCAGCCCCAGCATTTT
V gene: TRBV6-5; J gene: TRBJ1-1; D gene: TRBD1; clone size: .; CDR3 protein: CASSHIDRVGTEAFF; CDR3 DNA: TGTGCCAGCTCCCACATTGACAGGGTCGGGACTGAAGCTTTCTTT
V gene: TRBV4-1; J gene: TRBJ2-7; D gene: TRBD1; clone size: .; CDR3 protein: CASSPGGEGTYEQYF; CDR3 DNA: TGCGCCAGCAGCCCAGGGGGCGAGGGTACCTACGAGCAGTACTTC
V gene: TRBV27; J gene: TRBJ2-7; D gene: .; clone size: .; CDR3 protein: CASSLSSDSLSEQYF; CDR3 DNA: TGTGCCAGCAGTTTATCGTCGGACAGTCTTTCCGAGCAGTACTTC
V gene: TRBV7-7; J gene: TRBJ1-4; D gene: .; clone size: .; CDR3 protein: CASSLLPGENEKLFF; CDR3 DNA: TGTGCTAGCAGCTTGTTGCCAGGGGAGAATGAAAAACTGTTTTTT
V gene: TRBV9; J gene: TRBJ1-3; D gene: .; clone size: .; CDR3 protein: CASSPEEGTGNTIYF; CDR3 DNA: TGTGCCAGCAGCCCAGAAGAGGGAACTGGAAACACCATATATTTT
V gene: TRBV2; J gene: TRBJ2-3; D gene: .; clone size: .; CDR3 protein: CASSLGSVNPDTQYF; CDR3 DNA: TGTGCCAGCAGCCTAGGGTCAGTAAACCCAGATACGCAGTATTTT
V gene: TRBV7-2; J gene: TRBJ1-6; D gene: TRBD1; clone size: .; CDR3 protein: CASSLVLGQGPNSPLHF; CDR3 DNA: TGTGCCAGCAGCTTAGTCTTAGGACAGGGACCTAATTCACCCCTCCACTTT